The next 22 T cell receptor beta chains were all read from a single sample in a study of shared clonotypes between healthy human individuals. TCRdb's table, derived via immunoSEQ multiplex PCR, lists solely in-frame clones and lacks some. The sample yields under 350,000 clones, around 86% seen once. The source material was memory CD8+ T cells sorted from blood. Regarding subset: CD45RO+ cells pooled with CCR7-negative TemRA cells. The receptors originated from a man aged 18 to 35 in good health.

The chain joins TRBV30 to TRBJ1-5; no definite D call. The germline V gene encodes CDR1 GTSNPN and CDR2 SVGIG (reference sequence). With 0 bases removed from V and 9 bases from J, the gap between germline ends came to 6 bases. This CDR3 comprises 11 residues. CDR3 protein: CAWSVGGPQHF. The CDR3 DNA sequence: TGTGCCTGGAGTGTCGGAGGGCCCCAGCATTTT.

The chain combines TRBV7-2 with TRBJ1-2; D is perhaps TRBD1 (6 bases). V lost 5 bases and J lost 8, with 18 bases in between. The CDR3 length is 14 residues. Germline V CDR1 and CDR2: SGHTA, FQGNSA. The CDR3, as DNA: TGTGCCAGCAGCCATGGGGGGCAGGGAGGCGGCTACACCTTC. Protein sequence: CASSHGGQGGGYTF.

V and J are TRBV6-1 and TRBJ1-1; D gene ambiguous. Trimming removed 2 bases from V and 3 bases from J, with 10 bases in between. Germline V gene sequence: CDR1 MNHNS, CDR2 SASEGT. This CDR3 region has 14 residues. The DNA for the CDR3 is TGTGCCAGCAGTGAACTAAATCCGTACACTGAAGCTTTCTTT. Residues: CASSELNPYTEAFF.

The J gene is TRBJ2-5, the V gene TRBV7-8; 7 positions agree with TRBD1. CDR3 length: 16 amino acids. CDR1 is SGHVS and CDR2 is FQNEAQ in the germline V gene. Trimming cost V 5 bases and J 4 bases; bases outside gene matches: 13. CDR3 coding DNA: TGTGCCAGCAGCCCATACGGAACAGGGGCAATAGAGACCCAGTACTTC. It yields the protein CASSPYGTGAIETQYF.

The rearrangement uses TRBV10-3 and TRBJ2-2; 8 bases match TRBD2. The CDR3 totals 17 residues. The germline gives CDR1 ENHRY, CDR2 SYGVKD. After removal of 7 bases from V and 1 base from J, the junction contained 11 bases not matched to a gene. CDR3 residues: CAIIGLAGPLNTGELFF. CDR3 nucleotides: TGTGCCATCATAGGGCTAGCGGGCCCATTGAACACCGGGGAGCTGTTTTTT.

Of note for this clone: A junction end diverges from the germline sequence, so it may reflect a read error. V and J are TRBV4-2 and TRBJ2-3; TRBD1 might be the D (5 bases). Germline CDR1 and CDR2: LGHNA and YNFKEQ. The CDR3 length is 15 residues. This CDR3 is CANSHLDTATDTQYF. DNA for the CDR3: TGTGCCAACAGCCACCTGGACACAGCGACAGATACGCAGTATTTT.

The CDR3 DNA sequence: TGCGCCAGCAGCCAAAGACAGGGGATCCAGCCCCAGCATTTT. It translates to CASSQRQGIQPQHF. The genes are TRBV4-1 and TRBJ1-5, with 8 bases fitting TRBD1. CDR3 length: 14 amino acids. J was trimmed by 7 bases and V by 2 bases; bases with no gene match: 4. The germline V gene encodes CDR1 MGHRA and CDR2 YSYEKL.

This chain uses TRBV27 with TRBJ2-3; the D gene is possibly TRBD2 (5 bases). Trimming left V 0 bases short and J 2 bases short, with 15 bases between. This CDR3 has 17 amino acids. Per the germline V gene, CDR1 is MNHEY and CDR2 is SMNVEV (reference sequence). The CDR3 reads CASSLSSGSTPTDTQYF. The CDR3, as DNA: TGTGCCAGCAGTTTATCGTCGGGATCAACCCCCACAGATACGCAGTATTTT.

This rearrangement joins TRBV2 to TRBJ1-5, with D maybe TRBD1 (5 bases). This CDR3 region has 17 residues. Trimming took off 3 bases at V and 2 bases at J, with 17 bases between the two ends. CDR1 is SNHLY and CDR2 is FYNNEI in the germline V gene. The CDR3: CASSDLSQGFRNQPQHF. In DNA form, the CDR3 reads TGTGCCAGCAGTGATTTGAGTCAGGGCTTTCGCAATCAGCCCCAGCATTTT.

J is TRBJ1-5 and V is TRBV5-6; the match to TRBD1 covers 7 bases. The CDR3 runs 16 residues. The trim removed 2 bases at V and 0 bases at J, leaving 5 bases unmatched. Germline CDR1 SGHDT, CDR2 YYEEEE. CDR3 nucleotide sequence: TGTGCCAGCAGCTTTTACGGGACAGTTAGCAATCAGCCCCAGCATTTT. Translating gives CASSFYGTVSNQPQHF.

The V call is TRBV13, the J call TRBJ2-7; D might be TRBD1 (6 bases). Germline CDR1 is PRHDT and CDR2 is FYEKMQ (reference sequence). The V and J ends lost 3 bases and 1 base respectively, with 13 bases between them. There are 15 residues in the CDR3. In nucleotides, the CDR3 is TGTGCCAGCAGCTTGTCCACAGGGAATTCCTACGAGCAGTACTTC. Protein product: CASSLSTGNSYEQYF.

The chain links TRBV5-6 to TRBJ2-7; 7 nucleotides match TRBD1. There are 13 residues in the CDR3. The trim removed 4 bases at V and 1 base at J, leaving 2 bases unmatched. Germline loops: CDR1 SGHDT, CDR2 YYEEEE. In DNA, the CDR3 is TGTGCCAGCAGCCGACAGGGTTCCTACGAGCAGTACTTC. As protein: CASSRQGSYEQYF.

This clone was seen more than once but under ten times. V and J are TRBV6-7 and TRBJ1-2, with 7 bases identical to TRBD1. TRBV6-7 is an open reading frame whose function is uncertain. The trim removed 6 bases at V and 4 bases at J, leaving 8 bases unmatched. This CDR3 region has 14 residues. CDR3 nucleotides: TGTGCCAGCAGCCGAGGGGGCGGGAGCTATGGCTACACCTTC. Its protein product is CASSRGGGSYGYTF.

The chain combines TRBV7-2 with TRBJ2-7, with D maybe TRBD2 (5 bases). The CDR3 loop spans 16 amino acids. Germline V gene sequence: CDR1 SGHTA, CDR2 FQGNSA. V dropped 1 base and J dropped 2 bases, with 15 bases sitting between them. For the CDR3, the DNA is TGTGCCAGCAGCTTAGAGCCCAGCGGAAAACCCTACGAGCAGTACTTC. Protein product: CASSLEPSGKPYEQYF.

This sequence joins TRBV6-5 and TRBJ2-2; D not resolved. CDR3 length: 15 amino acids. Per germline, CDR1 MNHEY and CDR2 SVGAGI. Between the trimmed V and J ends, which lost 2 bases and 6 bases, there was a span of 13 bases. The DNA of the CDR3 is TGTGCCAGCAGTTACCTTGACCTAGGCGCCGGGGAGCTGTTTTTT. Translating gives CASSYLDLGAGELFF.

V and J are TRBV5-1 and TRBJ2-1; the D gene is possibly TRBD1 (6 bases). The germline V gene has CDR1 SGHRS and CDR2 YFSETQ. V was pared by 0 bases and J by 3 bases, with 13 bases between. The CDR3 is 16 residues long. Here the CDR3 DNA reads TGCGCCAGCAGCTTGGGCACAGGGATTAACTACAATGAGCAGTTCTTC. Translation: CASSLGTGINYNEQFF.

The CDR3 nucleotides read TGTGCCAGCAGCGTAATCGGGACAGGGGCCAACGTCCTGACTTTC. Protein sequence: CASSVIGTGANVLTF. V gene TRBV9 combines with J gene TRBJ2-6; the D gene is possibly TRBD1 (6 bases). The CDR3 length is 15 residues. Germline V lookup: CDR1 SGDLS, CDR2 YYNGEE. Deletions cut 1 base from V and 4 bases from J, with 9 bases between.

The J gene is TRBJ1-2, the V gene TRBV27, with a tentative D call TRBD1 (5 bases). The length of the CDR3 is 13 residues. Germline-derived CDR1 and CDR2 are MNHEY and SMNVEV (reference sequence). Trimming cost V 5 bases and J 8 bases, with 15 bases left between them. CDR3 nucleotide sequence: TGTGCCAGCAGTCCCCTGGGGCCAGAGGGCTACACCTTC. Its translation: CASSPLGPEGYTF.

This clone was detected only once. The chain carries TRBV6-6 and TRBJ2-3, with TRBD2 identical over 9 bases. Per germline, CDR1 MNHNY and CDR2 SVGAGI (reference sequence). This CDR3 is 16 amino acids long. V shed 6 bases and J 7 bases; nucleotides not matched to a gene: 14. The CDR3 DNA follows: TGTGCCAGCAGCCGATTAGCGGGGGTGGAATTTTATACGCAGTATTTT. This gives the protein CASSRLAGVEFYTQYF.

V is TRBV13 and J is TRBJ2-2, with D tentatively TRBD2 (5 bases). V was clipped by 5 bases and J by 7 bases, with 8 bases between them. The CDR3 runs to 12 residues. Germline V gene lookup returns CDR1 PRHDT and CDR2 FYEKMQ (reference sequence). The CDR3 region is CASSTEDGELFF. In DNA form, the CDR3 reads TGTGCCAGCAGCACGGAGGACGGGGAGCTGTTTTTT.

A remark on this clone: Its ends do not fully match the called genes, so a read error is possible. CDR3: CASREARPTVQVDGELFF. CDR3 in DNA: TGTGCCAGCAGGGAAGCCCGGCCGACAGTCCAGGTGGATGGGGAGCTGTTTTTT. The chain couples TRBV6-1 to TRBJ2-2, with a weak D call TRBD1 (5 bases). Germline lookup yields CDR1 MNHNS and CDR2 SASEGT. The length of the CDR3 is 18 residues.

In the case of this clone: The same CDR3 also results from other DNA sequences found in this sample. V usage is TRBV5-1 and J usage is TRBJ1-2; the match to TRBD1 covers 8 bases. The CDR3 contains 14 residues. Looked up from germline, CDR1 is SGHRS and CDR2 is YFSETQ. V gave up 3 bases and J gave up 1 base; unmatched junction bases: 2. DNA for the CDR3: TGCGCCAGCAGCTCAGGACAGGGTAACTATGGCTACACCTTC. It encodes CASSSGQGNYGYTF.